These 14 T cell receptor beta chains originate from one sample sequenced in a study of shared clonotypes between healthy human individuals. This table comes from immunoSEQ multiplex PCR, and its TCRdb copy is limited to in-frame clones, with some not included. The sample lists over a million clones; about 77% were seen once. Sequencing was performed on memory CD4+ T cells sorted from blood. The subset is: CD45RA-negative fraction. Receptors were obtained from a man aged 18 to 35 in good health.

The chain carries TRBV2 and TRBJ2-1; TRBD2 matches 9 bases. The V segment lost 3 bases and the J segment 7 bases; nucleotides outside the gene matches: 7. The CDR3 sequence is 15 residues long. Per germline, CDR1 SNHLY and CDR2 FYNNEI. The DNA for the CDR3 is TGTGCCAGCAGTGAGGGTGCGGGAGGGCCGAATGAGCAGTTCTTC. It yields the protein CASSEGAGGPNEQFF.

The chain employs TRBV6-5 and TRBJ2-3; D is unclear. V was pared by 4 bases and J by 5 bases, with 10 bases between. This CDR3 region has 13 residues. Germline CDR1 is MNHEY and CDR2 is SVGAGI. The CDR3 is CASSLARGDTQYF. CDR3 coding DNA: TGTGCCAGCAGTTTGGCCCGTGGAGATACGCAGTATTTT.

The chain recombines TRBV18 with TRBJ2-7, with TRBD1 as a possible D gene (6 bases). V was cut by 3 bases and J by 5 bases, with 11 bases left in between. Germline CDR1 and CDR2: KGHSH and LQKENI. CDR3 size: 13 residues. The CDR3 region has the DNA TGTGCCAGCTCACCCCGCAGGGGCGACGAGCAGTACTTC. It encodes CASSPRRGDEQYF.

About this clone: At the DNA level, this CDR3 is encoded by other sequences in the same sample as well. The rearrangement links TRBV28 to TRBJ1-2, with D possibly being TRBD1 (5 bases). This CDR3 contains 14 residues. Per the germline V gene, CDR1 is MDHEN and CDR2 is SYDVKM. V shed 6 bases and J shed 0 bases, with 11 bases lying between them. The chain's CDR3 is CASSLWGPNYGYTF. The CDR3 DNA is TGTGCCAGCAGCCTTTGGGGACCTAACTATGGCTACACCTTC.

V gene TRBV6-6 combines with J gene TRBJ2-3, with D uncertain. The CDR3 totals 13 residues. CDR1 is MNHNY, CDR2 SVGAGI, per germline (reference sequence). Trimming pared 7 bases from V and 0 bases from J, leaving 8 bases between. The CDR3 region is CASTAPSTDTQYF. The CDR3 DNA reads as TGTGCCAGCACGGCGCCAAGCACAGATACGCAGTATTTT.

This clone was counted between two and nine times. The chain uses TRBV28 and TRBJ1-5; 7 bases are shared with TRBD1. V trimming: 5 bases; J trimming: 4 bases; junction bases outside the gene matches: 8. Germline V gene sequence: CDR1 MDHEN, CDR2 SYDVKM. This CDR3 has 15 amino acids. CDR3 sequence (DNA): TGTGCCAGCAGTCCGTTGACAGGGAAGAATCAGCCCCAGCATTTT. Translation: CASSPLTGKNQPQHF.

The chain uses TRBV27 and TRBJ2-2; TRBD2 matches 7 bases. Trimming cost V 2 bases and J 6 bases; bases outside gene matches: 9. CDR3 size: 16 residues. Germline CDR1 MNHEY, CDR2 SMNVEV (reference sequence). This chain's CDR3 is CASSLRAGVSPGELFF. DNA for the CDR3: TGTGCCAGCAGTTTAAGGGCGGGAGTATCGCCCGGGGAGCTGTTTTTT.

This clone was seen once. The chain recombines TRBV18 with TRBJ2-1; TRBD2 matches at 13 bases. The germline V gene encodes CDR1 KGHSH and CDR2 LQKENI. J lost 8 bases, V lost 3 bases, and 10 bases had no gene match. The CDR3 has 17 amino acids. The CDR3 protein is CASSPPGGGLAGYEQFF. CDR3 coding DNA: TGTGCCAGCTCACCCCCGGGGGGGGGACTAGCGGGATATGAGCAGTTCTTC.

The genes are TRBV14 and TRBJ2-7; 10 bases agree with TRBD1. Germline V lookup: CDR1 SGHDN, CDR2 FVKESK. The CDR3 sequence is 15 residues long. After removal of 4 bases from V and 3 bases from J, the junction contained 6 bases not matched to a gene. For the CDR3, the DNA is TGTGCCAGCAGCCGAACGACAGGGGGCTACTACGAGCAGTACTTC. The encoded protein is CASSRTTGGYYEQYF. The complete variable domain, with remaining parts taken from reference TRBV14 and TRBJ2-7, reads EAGVTQFPSHSVIEKGQTVTLRCDPISGHDNLYWYRRVMGKEIKFLLHFVKESKQDESGMPNNRFLAERTGGTYSTLKVQPAELEDSGVYFCASSRTTGGYYEQYFGPGTRLTVT.

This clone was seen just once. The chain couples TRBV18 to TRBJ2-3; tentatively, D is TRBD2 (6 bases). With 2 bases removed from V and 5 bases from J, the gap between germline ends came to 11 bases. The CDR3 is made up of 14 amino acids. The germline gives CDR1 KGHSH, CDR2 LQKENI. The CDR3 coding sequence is TGTGCCAGCTCACCAGACTCGGGGGAAGATACGCAGTATTTT. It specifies CASSPDSGEDTQYF.

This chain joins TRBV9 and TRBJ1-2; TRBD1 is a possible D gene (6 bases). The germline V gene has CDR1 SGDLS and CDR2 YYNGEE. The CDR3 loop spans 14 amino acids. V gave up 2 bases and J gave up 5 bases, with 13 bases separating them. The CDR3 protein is CASSVTGRQYGYTF. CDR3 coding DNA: TGTGCCAGCAGCGTGACAGGCAGGCAGTATGGCTACACCTTC.

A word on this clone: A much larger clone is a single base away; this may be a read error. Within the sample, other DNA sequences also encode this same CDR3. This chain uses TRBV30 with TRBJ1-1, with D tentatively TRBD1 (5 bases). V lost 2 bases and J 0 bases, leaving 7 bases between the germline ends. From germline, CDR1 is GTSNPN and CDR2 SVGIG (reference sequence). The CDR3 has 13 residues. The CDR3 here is CAWSSGMNTEAFF. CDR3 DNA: TGTGCCTGGAGTTCAGGGATGAACACTGAAGCTTTCTTT.

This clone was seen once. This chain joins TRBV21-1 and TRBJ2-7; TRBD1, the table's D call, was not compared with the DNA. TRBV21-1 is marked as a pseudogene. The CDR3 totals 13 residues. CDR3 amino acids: CASSPKDSYEQYF. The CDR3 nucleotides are TGTGCCAGCAGCCCGAAAGACAGCTACGAGCAGTACTTC.

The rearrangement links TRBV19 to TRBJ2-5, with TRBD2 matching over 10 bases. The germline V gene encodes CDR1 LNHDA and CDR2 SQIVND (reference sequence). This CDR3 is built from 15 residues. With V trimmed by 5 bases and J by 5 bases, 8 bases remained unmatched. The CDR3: CASSERLAGLETQYF. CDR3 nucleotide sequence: TGTGCCAGTAGTGAAAGACTAGCGGGCTTGGAGACCCAGTACTTC.